These 30 T cell receptor beta chains share one sample of origin, sequenced in a study of OX40 agonist ivuxolimab in advanced cancers. The assay was immunoSEQ multiplex PCR, and TCRdb's table has in-frame clones only and misses some. The profile shows around 56,000 clones, around nine tenths of them singletons. The material sequenced was CD4+ or CD8+ T cells sorted from blood, taken in a trial of the OX40 agonist ivuxolimab. The receptor source for this set is an adult with an advanced solid tumor such as melanoma, head and neck, liver or kidney cancer.

The chain links TRBV29-1 to TRBJ2-3; 8 bases line up with TRBD1. CDR1 SQVTM and CDR2 ANQGSEA come from the germline V gene. CDR3 length: 12 residues. Trimming removed 7 bases from V and 2 bases from J; junction bases left unmatched: 2. CDR3 residues: CSATGATDTQYF. The CDR3 coding sequence is TGCAGCGCGACAGGGGCCACAGATACGCAGTATTTT.

This rearrangement joins TRBV18 to TRBJ2-1; D unclear. V dropped 6 bases and J dropped 6 bases, with 12 bases sitting between them. The CDR3 runs to 13 residues. Per the germline V gene, CDR1 is KGHSH and CDR2 is LQKENI. Here the CDR3 reads CASSPPLSNEQFF. Here the CDR3 DNA reads TGTGCCAGCTCCCCGCCCCTCTCCAATGAGCAGTTCTTC.

The chain carries TRBV4-2 and TRBJ2-7, with D possibly TRBD1 on 6 matching bases. This CDR3 spans 17 amino acids. The germline V and J ends were trimmed by 6 bases and 0 bases, with 21 bases remaining between them. Germline loops: CDR1 LGHNA, CDR2 YNFKEQ. The CDR3 DNA sequence: TGTGCCAGCAGTTACAGGGAAGAAGCGCAAAGCTCCTACGAGCAGTACTTC. This encodes CASSYREEAQSSYEQYF.

Comment on this clone: The same CDR3 also results from other DNA sequences found in this sample. This sequence joins TRBV6-1 and TRBJ2-7; either TRBD1 or TRBD2 may supply D (5 bases each). CDR3 length equals 13 residues. V shed 3 bases and J shed 5 bases, with 11 bases lying between them. Germline V lookup: CDR1 MNHNS, CDR2 SASEGT. This CDR3 is CASSDSGRDEQYF. The CDR3 DNA is TGTGCCAGCAGTGACTCAGGGAGAGACGAGCAGTACTTC.

For the CDR3, the DNA is TGTGCCAGCAGCTTAGATGGCGGGGGGTGGGCTGAAGCTTTCTTT. Protein: CASSLDGGGWAEAFF. The J gene is TRBJ1-1, the V gene TRBV11-2; D is possibly TRBD1 (5 bases). Trimming cost V 0 bases and J 6 bases, with 14 bases left between them. The CDR3 is 15 amino acids. Per germline, CDR1 SGHAT and CDR2 FQNNGV.

As DNA, the CDR3 is TGTGCCGCCTTTGGGGACTATAAGACCCAGTACTTC. This translates into CAAFGDYKTQYF. V usage is TRBV30 and J usage is TRBJ2-5; 7 bases align to TRBD2. J gave up 6 bases and V 8 bases, and 9 bases lay outside the gene matches. The germline gives CDR1 GTSNPN, CDR2 SVGIG (reference sequence). CDR3 size: 12 residues.

V and J are TRBV28 and TRBJ2-7, with 7 nucleotides matching TRBD1. This CDR3 spans 15 amino acids. Trimming removed 8 bases from V and 5 bases from J; junction bases left unmatched: 15. CDR1 is MDHEN and CDR2 is SYDVKM in the germline V gene. The CDR3 DNA reads as TGTGCCAGCCGTGGAGCGGCACAGGGGTTCGACGAGCAGTACTTC. Translated, it gives CASRGAAQGFDEQYF.

The rearrangement joins TRBV9 to TRBJ2-7, with 10 bases matching TRBD2. The V gene's germline CDR1 is SGDLS and CDR2 YYNGEE. This CDR3 is 15 amino acids long. After removal of 0 bases from V and 5 bases from J, the junction contained 5 bases not matched to a gene. As DNA, the CDR3 is TGTGCCAGCAGCGTAGGGGGACTAGCGATCCACGAGCAGTACTTC. Its protein is CASSVGGLAIHEQYF.

This chain connects TRBV6-1 to TRBJ2-7; D possibly corresponds to TRBD1 (6 bases). Germline V gene data show CDR1 as MNHNS and CDR2 as SASEGT. CDR3 length: 13 residues. V gave up 5 bases and J gave up 2 bases, with 10 bases separating them. CDR3 in amino acids: CASSPGVTYEQYF. CDR3 nucleotides: TGTGCCAGCAGTCCAGGGGTCACCTACGAGCAGTACTTC.

The chain carries TRBV9 and TRBJ1-4; D not resolved. The CDR3 runs to 14 residues. The V and J ends lost 7 bases and 3 bases respectively, with 13 bases between them. Germline CDR1 SGDLS, CDR2 YYNGEE. The CDR3 bases are TGTGCCAGCGGGTGGGAACAGTCTAATGAAAAACTGTTTTTT. Translated, it gives CASGWEQSNEKLFF. The full variable domain, its missing parts supplied by reference TRBV9 and TRBJ1-4, is DSGVTQTPKHLITATGQRVTLRCSPRSGDLSVYWYQQSLDQGLQFLIQYYNGEERAKGNILERFSAQQFPDLHSELNLSSLELGDSALYFCASGWEQSNEKLFFGSGTQLSVL.

The chain links TRBV29-1 to TRBJ1-2, with D possibly matching TRBD1 (5 bases). This CDR3 region has 13 residues. CDR1 and CDR2 from the germline V gene are SQVTM and ANQGSEA. The V gene lost 7 bases and the J gene lost 8 bases, with 20 bases spanning the gap. CDR3 DNA: TGCAGCGCGCAAGGTGGGGACCCCGGAGGCTACACCTTC. It yields the protein CSAQGGDPGGYTF.

V and J are TRBV10-3 and TRBJ2-1; 10 bases are shared with TRBD1. Germline-derived CDR1 and CDR2 are ENHRY and SYGVKD. After removal of 7 bases from V and 8 bases from J, the junction contained 8 bases not matched to a gene. The CDR3 has 14 residues. The CDR3, as DNA: TGTGCCATCACCCGGACAGGGGGGAGCGATGAGCAGTTCTTC. It specifies CAITRTGGSDEQFF.

The rearrangement links TRBV28 to TRBJ2-7, with 9 bases lining up with TRBD2. The CDR3 has 15 amino acids. The junction had 4 bases not matched to a gene; V was cut back by 4 bases and J by 0 bases. Per the germline V gene, CDR1 is MDHEN and CDR2 is SYDVKM. CDR3 in amino acids: CASSSTSGSSYEQYF. CDR3 DNA sequence: TGTGCCAGCAGTTCGACTAGCGGAAGCTCCTACGAGCAGTACTTC.

This clone was found once. The chain has TRBV7-9 and TRBJ2-7; D perhaps matches TRBD1 (8 bases). V lost 5 bases, J lost 3 bases, and 20 bases lay in between. The germline gives CDR1 SEHNR, CDR2 FQNEAQ (reference sequence). The CDR3 spans 16 residues. CDR3 nucleotide sequence: TGTGCCAGCAGCGCGTACAGGGGGGGCGATTACTACGAGCAGTACTTC. It is translated as CASSAYRGGDYYEQYF.

V and J are TRBV6-1 and TRBJ1-5, with D uncertain. The CDR3 has 16 amino acids. V was trimmed by 0 bases and J by 4 bases, leaving 13 bases between them. Looked up from germline, CDR1 is MNHNS and CDR2 is SASEGT. CDR3 amino acids: CASSEAYRRLNQPQHF. In DNA, the CDR3 is TGTGCCAGCAGTGAAGCATATCGGCGGTTGAATCAGCCCCAGCATTTT.

The gene calls are TRBV29-1 and TRBJ1-1; D remains unclear. V gave up 5 bases and J gave up 1 base, with 8 bases separating them. Germline loops: CDR1 SQVTM, CDR2 ANQGSEA. The CDR3 runs to 12 residues. CDR3 residues: CSVKGWNTEAFF. CDR3 DNA sequence: TGCAGCGTTAAAGGCTGGAACACTGAAGCTTTCTTT.

The chain carries TRBV6-1 and TRBJ2-5; 14 bases align to TRBD2. The germline CDR1 and CDR2 sequences are MNHNS and SASEGT. The V gene end was trimmed by 3 bases and the J gene end by 5 bases; junction bases not matched to a gene: 8. The CDR3 has 17 amino acids. The DNA of the CDR3 is TGTGCCAGCAGTGACCCGGGACTAGCGGGAGTGATGGAGACCCAGTACTTC. Translated: CASSDPGLAGVMETQYF.

J is TRBJ1-2 and V is TRBV7-2; D is perhaps TRBD1 (6 bases). This CDR3 region has 13 residues. Germline assignment: CDR1 SGHTA and CDR2 FQGNSA. V lost 3 bases and J 8 bases, leaving 13 bases between the germline ends. CDR3 nucleotides: TGTGCCAGCAGCTTCCGACCTCAGGGGGGCTACACCTTC. Encoded protein: CASSFRPQGGYTF. Combining the CDR3 with reference TRBV7-2 and TRBJ1-2 gives the whole variable domain GAGVSQSPSNKVTEKGKDVELRCDPISGHTALYWYRQSLGQGLEFLIYFQGNSAPDKSGLPSDRFSAERTGGSVSTLTIQRTQQEDSAVYLCASSFRPQGGYTFGSGTRLTVV.

This clone occurred a few times. The chain is built from TRBV2 and TRBJ1-3; D not certain. This CDR3 is built from 16 residues. Germline V gene data show CDR1 as SNHLY and CDR2 as FYNNEI. V dropped 1 base and J dropped 0 bases, with 10 bases sitting between them. The CDR3 coding sequence is TGTGCCAGCAGTGAAGTTCAGTATCGCTCTGGAAACACCATATATTTT. This codes for CASSEVQYRSGNTIYF. The whole variable domain, filled in from reference TRBV2 and TRBJ1-3, reads EPEVTQTPSHQVTQMGQEVILRCVPISNHLYFYWYRQILGQKVEFLVSFYNNEISEKSEIFDDQFSVERPDGSNFTLKIRSTKLEDSAMYFCASSEVQYRSGNTIYFGEGSWLTVV.

The J gene is TRBJ2-7, the V gene TRBV6-5; possible D gene TRBD1, 5 bases. CDR1 is MNHEY, CDR2 SVGAGI, per germline. Trimming removed 5 bases at V and 4 bases at J, with 15 bases between. The CDR3 spans 14 residues. In DNA, the CDR3 is TGTGCCAGCAGTGGAGCTAGGGGCGCTTACGAGCAGTACTTC. Encoded protein: CASSGARGAYEQYF.

The V call is TRBV28, the J call TRBJ1-5; TRBD1 aligns across 10 bases. With V trimmed by 6 bases and J by 5 bases, 1 base remained unmatched. Germline CDR1 MDHEN, CDR2 SYDVKM. This CDR3 contains 13 residues. The DNA of the CDR3 is TGTGCCAGCAGGGGGACAGGGGATCAGCCCCAGCATTTT. Translation gives CASRGTGDQPQHF.

The gene calls are TRBV6-6 and TRBJ2-1; D is possibly TRBD1 (5 bases). CDR1 is MNHNY and CDR2 is SVGAGI in the germline V gene (reference sequence). The CDR3 contains 14 residues. V was clipped by 8 bases and J by 7 bases, with 18 bases between them. For the CDR3, the DNA is TGTGCCAGCGTGGCAGGGTTTCGGAGAAATGAGCAGTTCTTC. Protein product: CASVAGFRRNEQFF.

The chain carries TRBV13 and TRBJ1-2, with 8 bases matching TRBD1. The CDR3 covers 17 residues. Germline values: CDR1 PRHDT, CDR2 FYEKMQ (reference sequence). J lost 8 bases, V lost 5 bases, and 19 bases had no gene match. The CDR3 loop reads CASSPRGRGQGSFGYTF. As DNA, the CDR3 is TGTGCCAGCAGCCCCCGGGGCAGGGGGCAGGGGTCTTTCGGCTACACCTTC.

This clone was recorded once. The gene calls are TRBV18 and TRBJ1-5, with 7 bases aligning to TRBD1. The CDR3 runs 14 residues. Looked up from germline, CDR1 is KGHSH and CDR2 is LQKENI. Trimming cost V 4 bases and J 4 bases; bases outside gene matches: 4. As DNA, the CDR3 is TGTGCCAGCTCACTCCGGGACAGTAATCAGCCCCAGCATTTT. This codes for CASSLRDSNQPQHF.

In nucleotides, the CDR3 is TGTGCCAGCAGCTTCGGGACTAGAGGCGATACGCAGTATTTT. This translates into CASSFGTRGDTQYF. The J gene is TRBJ2-3, the V gene TRBV7-2, with TRBD2 identical over 8 bases. Trimming removed 3 bases from V and 6 bases from J; junction bases left unmatched: 5. Per germline, CDR1 SGHTA and CDR2 FQGNSA. The length of the CDR3 is 14 residues.

The gene calls are TRBV28 and TRBJ2-7, with a tentative D call TRBD1 (6 bases). The CDR3 has 12 residues. V lost 6 bases and J lost 12, with 18 bases in between. CDR1 and CDR2 from the germline V gene are MDHEN and SYDVKM. CDR3 loop: CASSRGYGEMYF. The DNA of the CDR3 is TGTGCCAGCAGCAGGGGTTATGGAGAAATGTACTTC.

The chain combines TRBV10-3 with TRBJ1-5; TRBD1 is a possible D gene (5 bases). The ends were cut back, 4 bases at V and 4 bases at J, with 11 bases in the middle. The CDR3 is 14 residues long. Per germline, CDR1 ENHRY and CDR2 SYGVKD. CDR3 coding DNA: TGTGCCATCAGTGGATCGGGGGAAAATCAGCCCCAGCATTTT. Its translation: CAISGSGENQPQHF.

The chain is built from TRBV5-1 and TRBJ2-3, with D maybe TRBD2 (6 bases). The germline V gene encodes CDR1 SGHRS and CDR2 YFSETQ. With 1 base removed from V and 1 base from J, the gap between germline ends came to 10 bases. The CDR3 consists of 15 residues. The CDR3 here is CASSLNSGGTDTQYF. The CDR3 nucleotides are TGCGCCAGCAGCTTGAATAGCGGAGGCACAGATACGCAGTATTTT.

The chain has TRBV15 and TRBJ1-6, with 9 positions matching TRBD1. V lost 3 bases, J lost 18 bases, and 9 bases stayed unmatched. The length of the CDR3 is 13 residues. CDR1 and CDR2 (germline): LNHNV, YYDKDF (reference sequence). The CDR3 DNA sequence: TGTGCCACCAGCAGTTCGGGACAGGGTGGATCCCACTTT. Its protein product is CATSSSGQGGSHF.

DNA for the CDR3: TGTGCCAGCAGCTTAATGGAGGGGCGGGAGGGCGGTTCCTACAATGAGCAGTTCTTC. Protein sequence: CASSLMEGREGGSYNEQFF. The V and J genes are TRBV7-3 and TRBJ2-1, with 9 bases that match TRBD2. Trimming took 1 base from V and 1 from J; bases not matched to a gene: 11. The CDR3 spans 19 residues. Looked up from germline, CDR1 is SGHTA and CDR2 is FQGTGA. Full variable domain (remainder filled in from reference TRBV7-3 and TRBJ2-1): GAGVSQTPSNKVTEKGKYVELRCDPISGHTALYWYRQSLGQGPEFLIYFQGTGAADDSGLPNDRFFAVRPEGSVSTLKIQRTERGDSAVYLCASSLMEGREGGSYNEQFFGPGTRLTVL.